The present TCR beta chain was sequenced within a study of control samples from healthy donors and cancer patients. Germline V gene sequence: CDR1 SGHAT, CDR2 FQNNGV. With 2 bases removed from V and 4 bases from J, the gap between germline ends came to 5 bases. The length of the CDR3 is 13 residues. The table came from immunoSEQ multiplex PCR; TCRdb's copy has only in-frame clones and leaves some out. Among about 110,000 clones, approximately 82% were seen once, and the ten largest hold about 7%. The chain has TRBV11-2 and TRBJ2-2; D remains ambiguous. Sequencing was done on a sample of blood. The clonotype originates from a man younger than 35 in good health. The DNA of the CDR3 is TGTGCCAGCAGCTTAACAACCACCGGGGAGCTGTTTTTT. Its protein product is CASSLTTTGELFF.